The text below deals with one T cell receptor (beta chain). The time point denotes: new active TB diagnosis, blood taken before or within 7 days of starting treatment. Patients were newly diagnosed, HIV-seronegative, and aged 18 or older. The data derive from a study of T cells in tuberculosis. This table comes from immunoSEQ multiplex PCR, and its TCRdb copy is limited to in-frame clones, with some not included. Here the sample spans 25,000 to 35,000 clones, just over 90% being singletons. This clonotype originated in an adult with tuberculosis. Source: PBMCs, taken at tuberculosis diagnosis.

The CDR3 sequence: CASSLRQATEAFF. The CDR3 DNA sequence: TGTGCCAGCAGTCTTAGACAGGCCACTGAAGCTTTCTTT. The rearrangement links TRBV6-1 to TRBJ1-1, with D possibly TRBD1 on 6 matching bases. CDR1 and CDR2 from the germline V gene are MNHNS and SASEGT. The V end lost 5 bases, the J end lost 4 bases, and 11 bases lay between the germline ends. CDR3 size: 13 residues.